This TCR beta chain comes out of a study of shared clonotypes between healthy human individuals. General study points: Only blood underwent sampling, and tissue repertoires likely differ.

The CDR3 contains 17 residues. The ends were cut back, 0 bases at V and 3 bases at J, with 18 bases in the middle. Germline-derived CDR1 and CDR2 are SGHNT and YYREEE (reference sequence). Concerning this clone: Its antigen is still unknown.

Here immunoSEQ multiplex PCR was the method, and the copy in TCRdb shows in-frame clones only, minus some. The repertoire holds some 2,000,000 clones, 85% to 95% seen once, with roughly 0.13% in the top ten. Material for sequencing was naive CD4+ T cells sorted from blood. Subset noted: CD45RA+ positively selected. The chain recombines TRBV5-4 with TRBJ2-5; tentative D call: TRBD1 (5 bases). This receptor was identified in a man younger than 35 in good health. The CDR3 bases are TGTGCCAGCAGCTTGGTTGGGGCGACCTCCACTGAAGAGACCCAGTACTTC. Protein sequence: CASSLVGATSTEETQYF.